The source of this T cell receptor beta chain is a study of cytomegalovirus exposure and HLA in healthy donors. Study-wide points: A previous analysis found most TCR beta V segments productive roughly 90% or roughly 30% of the time. Later examination showed HLA-associated TCR beta chains had greater clonal expansion than equally common others. As confirmed in vitro, three CMV-associated chains were specific for CMV antigens.

The germline V and J ends were trimmed by 3 bases and 5 bases, with 13 bases remaining between them. There are 14 residues in the CDR3. The V gene's germline CDR1 is MNHNY and CDR2 SVGAGI (reference sequence). A word on this clone: The antigen is undetermined.

Use of 60 Vbeta and 13 Jbeta primers characterized the PCR. The protocol was immunoSEQ multiplex PCR, while the TCRdb copy is restricted to in-frame clones and leaves out a portion. This table has fewer than 250,000 clones, around 85% appearing once. This receptor was obtained from a man between 18 and 35 years old in good health and CMV-seronegative. The gene calls are TRBV6-6 and TRBJ2-5; weak D call: TRBD2 (5 bases). Material: PBMCs. Here the CDR3 reads CASSYPGVRETQYF. The DNA of the CDR3 is TGTGCCAGCAGTTATCCCGGGGTTCGGGAGACCCAGTACTTC.